These T cell receptor beta chains were read from a single sample in a study of graft-versus-host responses after intestinal transplantation. Their recognized antigens are unknown. Sequencing was performed with immunoSEQ multiplex PCR; in TCRdb, only in-frame clones are kept and a portion is missing. The data show around 76,000 clones, roughly 94% seen once. The sequenced sample was unstimulated CD8+ T cells sorted from spleen or lymph node cells, obtained before intestinal transplant. The receptor set was obtained from a human donor who received an intestinal transplant. The CDR3 runs from the conserved cysteine through the conserved F or W. A D gene is named only where the DNA matches it firmly. Clone size appears in some rows only: once, few, many, or a class for an expanded clone.

d_gene	abundance	v_gene	j_gene	CDR3nt	CDR3aa
-	-	TRBV7-9	TRBJ1-1	TGTGCCAGCAGCCAACCGACAGGCTCAGCTTTCTTT	CASSQPTGSAFF
TRBD2	-	TRBV7-9	TRBJ2-1	TGTGCCAGCAGCTCTAGCGGGAGCCTCTCCTACAATGAGCAGTTCTTC	CASSSSGSLSYNEQFF
-	-	TRBV27	TRBJ2-7	TGTGCCAGCAGTTCACCCTCCTACGAGCAGTACTTC	CASSSPSYEQYF
TRBD1	-	TRBV14	TRBJ2-2	TGTGCCAGCAGCCAAGCTCCGGGACAGGGGTCCGGGGAGCTGTTTTTT	CASSQAPGQGSGELFF
-	-	TRBV27	TRBJ2-1	TGTGCCAGCAGTTTAAATAATGAGCAGTTCTTC	CASSLNNEQFF
-	-	TRBV6-5	TRBJ1-1	TGTGCCAGCACAGCGGGAAGTGAAGCTTTCTTT	CASTAGSEAFF
-	-	TRBV7-9	TRBJ2-7	TGTGCCAGCAGCCCGGGACGGTCGTCCTACGAGCAGTACTTC	CASSPGRSSYEQYF
-	-	TRBV10-2	TRBJ2-2	TGCGCCAGCAGTGACCGGGGTGGGAACACCGGGGAGCTGTTTTTT	CASSDRGGNTGELFF
-	-	TRBV29-1	TRBJ1-2	TGCAGCGTCCGTAAGAGCAACTATGGCTACACCTTC	CSVRKSNYGYTF
-	-	TRBV29-1	TRBJ2-1	TGCAGCGTTGAAAGGTCGGCGTATAATGAGCAGTTCTTC	CSVERSAYNEQFF
-	-	TRBV6-1	TRBJ2-7	TGTGCCAGCAGTCTCGGGACCAACCAAGAGGGGCAGTACTTC	CASSLGTNQEGQYF
-	-	TRBV5-6	TRBJ2-7	TGTGCCAGCAGCTTGGCTGCGGAGCCCTACGAGCAGTACTTC	CASSLAAEPYEQYF
TRBD1	-	TRBV14	TRBJ2-1	TGTGCCAGCAGCCAAGGGACAGGCGCATACAATGAGCAGTTCTTC	CASSQGTGAYNEQFF
TRBD1	once	TRBV13	TRBJ2-5	TGTGCCAGCAGCTCTCGGGACAGGGGGCGCCAAGAGACCCAGTACTTC	CASSSRDRGRQETQYF
TRBD2	once	TRBV9	TRBJ2-1	TGTGCCAGCAGCGTAGAAGGTCTAGCGGGCTACAATGAGCAGTTCTTC	CASSVEGLAGYNEQFF
-	-	TRBV28	TRBJ1-6	TGTGCCAGCGTGCAGCTTAATTCACCCCTCCACTTT	CASVQLNSPLHF
-	-	TRBV28	TRBJ1-1	TGTGCCAGCATCCGAGGACCGACCACCTTGAACACTGAAGCTTTCTTT	CASIRGPTTLNTEAFF
-	few	TRBV19	TRBJ1-3	TGTGCCAGTAGTCAGTGGGCTGATGGAAACACCATATATTTT	CASSQWADGNTIYF
TRBD2	once	TRBV9	TRBJ2-5	TGTGCCAGCAGCGATGGGACTAGCGGGAGGCTGGAAGAGACCCAGTACTTC	CASSDGTSGRLEETQYF
-	-	TRBV5-1	TRBJ2-3	TGCGCCAGCAGCTTGGTACCGGGAGACGTGCTTCGCACAGATACGCAGTATTTT	CASSLVPGDVLRTDTQYF
-	-	TRBV7-5	TRBJ1-1	TGTGTCAGAAGCTTGCCGCAGCGGGGGACTGAAGCTTTCTTT	CVRSLPQRGTEAFF
TRBD2	-	TRBV10-1	TRBJ2-7	TGCGCCAGCAGTGAGTCAATCCGGCTAGCGGGATTAAACGAGCAGTACTTC	CASSESIRLAGLNEQYF
-	-	TRBV7-8	TRBJ2-7	TGTGCCAGCAGCGCAACCTACGAGCAGTACTTC	CASSATYEQYF
-	-	TRBV27	TRBJ2-7	TGTGCCAGCAAAGGGCAGGGCTACGAGCAGTACTTC	CASKGQGYEQYF
TRBD2	-	TRBV6-4	TRBJ2-2	TGTGCCAGCAGTGGACTAGCGGACACCGGGGAGCTGTTTTTT	CASSGLADTGELFF
TRBD2	once	TRBV7-9	TRBJ2-1	TGTGCCAGCAGGGGGACTAGCGGAGACTACAATGAGCAGTTCTTC	CASRGTSGDYNEQFF
TRBD1	-	TRBV7-3	TRBJ2-7	TGTGCCAGCAGCCAAGGACAGGGGATCTACGAGCAGTACTTC	CASSQGQGIYEQYF
TRBD2	-	TRBV5-6	TRBJ2-1	TGTGCCAGCAGCTTGATGGCGGGAGCCCTTTACAATGAGCAGTTCTTC	CASSLMAGALYNEQFF
-	-	TRBV27	TRBJ1-2	TGTGCCAGCAGTTCGGGCTATGGCTACACCTTC	CASSSGYGYTF
TRBD1	-	TRBV27	TRBJ2-7	TGTGCCAGCAGTCTCGGGACAGGGGGCGACGAGCAGTACTTC	CASSLGTGGDEQYF
-	-	TRBV10-3	TRBJ2-7	TGTGCCATCAGTGATGAGGTATCCTACGAGCAGTACTTC	CAISDEVSYEQYF
-	-	TRBV15	TRBJ2-1	TGTGCCACCAGCAGAGATGAGCTGGGTGAGCAGTTCTTC	CATSRDELGEQFF
-	-	TRBV9	TRBJ2-6	TGTGCCAGCAGCGCTCCAAACTCTGGGGCCAACGTCCTGACTTTC	CASSAPNSGANVLTF
-	-	TRBV27	TRBJ1-2	TGTGCCAGCTCGCAGACCCTTACTGACACGAACTATGGCTACACCTTC	CASSQTLTDTNYGYTF
-	-	TRBV27	TRBJ2-1	TGTGCCAGCAGTTTCCTGGGGGCTGATGGCAATGAGCAGTTCTTC	CASSFLGADGNEQFF
TRBD1	once	TRBV6-5	TRBJ1-2	TGTGCCAGCAGTCCACAGGGGACCTATGGCTACACCTTC	CASSPQGTYGYTF
-	-	TRBV5-1	TRBJ1-2	TGCGCCAGCAGTGGCACCGGCGGGGGATCCTATGGCTACACCTTC	CASSGTGGGSYGYTF
-	-	TRBV19	TRBJ2-7	TGTGCCAGTAGTATAAGGGGGGAGTCCTACGAGCAGTACTTC	CASSIRGESYEQYF
-	-	TRBV7-2	TRBJ1-2	TGTGCCAGCAGCTCTTGGGACAATGGCTACACCTTC	CASSSWDNGYTF
-	-	TRBV14	TRBJ1-1	TGTGCCAGCAGCCAAGAGGGGCTAGGGGCCGCCCGGTTGACTGAAGCTTTCTTT	CASSQEGLGAARLTEAFF
TRBD2	-	TRBV6-1	TRBJ2-7	TGTGCCAGCAAGCCTGGACTAGCGGCCTACGAGCAGTACTTC	CASKPGLAAYEQYF
-	-	TRBV7-9	TRBJ2-7	TGTGCCAGCAGCTTAGGGGTAGGGCTAGCCGACTACGAGCAGTACTTC	CASSLGVGLADYEQYF
-	-	TRBV27	TRBJ2-1	TGTGCCAGCAGTTTAGGCGCCAGCTCCTACAATGAGCAGTTCTTC	CASSLGASSYNEQFF
-	-	TRBV27	TRBJ2-6	TGTGCCAGCAGTTACTCTGGGGCCAACGTCCTGACTTTC	CASSYSGANVLTF
-	-	TRBV19	TRBJ1-1	TGTGCCAGTAATTTCGAGAACACTGAAGCTTTCTTT	CASNFENTEAFF
TRBD1	-	TRBV5-1	TRBJ1-1	TGCGCCAGCAGCTTAACCGACAGGGCTGAAGCTTTCTTT	CASSLTDRAEAFF
-	-	TRBV27	TRBJ2-7	TGTGCCAGCAGTCCAGGGACTGCCTGGTCCAACGAGCAGTACTTC	CASSPGTAWSNEQYF
-	-	TRBV14	TRBJ2-7	TGTGCCAGCAGCTCCGACGGGTACGAGCAGTACTTC	CASSSDGYEQYF
TRBD1	-	TRBV27	TRBJ2-7	TGTGCCAGCAGTTTCGGGACAGGGGATTACGAGCAGTACTTC	CASSFGTGDYEQYF
-	-	TRBV25-1	TRBJ2-1	TGTGCCAGCCTGAGCTCCTACAATGAGCAGTTCTTC	CASLSSYNEQFF
TRBD1	-	TRBV6-1	TRBJ2-1	TGTGCCAGCAGTGAATGGACAGGGGACTACAATGAGCAGTTCTTC	CASSEWTGDYNEQFF